A single T cell receptor (beta chain) is shown here with its context. Its target is not known. This specimen comes from a study of cytotoxic CD8 clonotypes in ibrutinib-treated CLL. Study details: Responses: approximately 25 partial, 2 complete; after median approximately 68 months, roughly 14 stayed remitted, roughly 12 progressed.

Overall study results and limits: Clonality was higher at baseline than in age-matched healthy donors and tracked circulating CD8+ T-cell counts. Patients with sustained remission and those progressing were sampled at differing times.

Sequencing was performed with immunoSEQ multiplex PCR; in TCRdb, only in-frame clones are kept and a portion is missing. The sample yields roughly 220,000 clones, around 75% seen once. This receptor was obtained from a human donor with chronic lymphocytic leukemia. Sequences were derived from PBMCs, sampled after 12 months of ibrutinib treatment.

The CDR3, as DNA: TGTGCCTGGAGTGTACTCGGCGGGAGGGTTAGTAATGAGCAGTTCTTC. Residues: CAWSVLGGRVSNEQFF. This chain uses TRBV30 with TRBJ2-1; 9 nucleotides align to TRBD2. CDR1 and CDR2 (germline): GTSNPN, SVGIG (reference sequence). The CDR3 runs 16 residues. J lost 7 bases, V lost 0 bases, and 10 bases had no gene match.